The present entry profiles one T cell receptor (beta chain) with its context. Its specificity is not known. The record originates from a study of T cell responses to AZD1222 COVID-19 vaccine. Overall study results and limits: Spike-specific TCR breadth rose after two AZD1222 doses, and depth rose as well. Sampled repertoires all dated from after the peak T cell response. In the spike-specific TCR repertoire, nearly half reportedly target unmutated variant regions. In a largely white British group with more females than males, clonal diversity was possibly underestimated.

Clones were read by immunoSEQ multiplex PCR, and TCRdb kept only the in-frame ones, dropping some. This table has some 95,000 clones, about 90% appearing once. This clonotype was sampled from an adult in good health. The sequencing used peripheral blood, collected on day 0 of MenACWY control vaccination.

In DNA, the CDR3 is TGTGCCAGCAGCTTGAACGGGAGAAACACCATATATTTT. Protein product: CASSLNGRNTIYF. The genes are TRBV5-6 and TRBJ1-3; D gene ambiguous. Looked up from germline, CDR1 is SGHDT and CDR2 is YYEEEE. This CDR3 has 13 amino acids. Between the trimmed V and J ends, which lost 1 base and 5 bases, there was a span of 7 bases. The variable domain in full, completed from reference TRBV5-6 and TRBJ1-3, reads DAGVTQSPTHLIKTRGQQVTLRCSPKSGHDTVSWYQQALGQGPQFIFQYYEEEERQRGNFPDRFSGHQFPNYSSELNVNALLLGDSALYLCASSLNGRNTIYFGEGSWLTVV.